What follows are 17 T cell receptor beta chains derived from one specimen sequenced in a study of CD8+ T cells in alopecia areata. Treatment indicated: oral pan-JAK inhibitor, 5-10 mg twice daily. Sequencing used cDNA as its template, made by extracting RNA and reverse transcribing it. Clones were read by immunoSEQ multiplex PCR, and TCRdb kept only the in-frame ones, dropping some. The sample contains approximately 200,000 clones, less than 50% of which appear only once. The material sequenced was CD4+ T cells sorted from blood, taken around week 36, from a patient treated with tofacitinib. The origin of the receptors is a human donor with alopecia areata.

A few counts support this clone. The CDR3 region is CSVQTGNTGELFF. CDR3 nucleotide sequence: TGCAGCGTGCAGACAGGGAACACCGGGGAGCTGTTTTTT. J is TRBJ2-2 and V is TRBV29-1, with a weak D call TRBD1 (6 bases). CDR1 and CDR2 from the germline V gene are SQVTM and ANQGSEA. The ends were cut back, 6 bases at V and 1 base at J, with 9 bases in the middle. The CDR3 covers 13 residues.

V gene TRBV30 combines with J gene TRBJ2-1; D is undetermined. V was cut by 2 bases and J by 4 bases, with 6 bases left in between. CDR3 size: 12 residues. CDR1 GTSNPN and CDR2 SVGIG come from the germline V gene (reference sequence). CDR3 in amino acids: CAWSSSYNEQFF. In nucleotides, the CDR3 is TGTGCCTGGAGTAGTTCATACAATGAGCAGTTCTTC.

This chain connects TRBV7-2 to TRBJ2-1; 7 bases agree with TRBD2. The length of the CDR3 is 15 residues. The germline CDR1 and CDR2 sequences are SGHTA and FQGNSA. V was pared by 1 base and J by 4 bases, with 4 bases of the junction left unmatched. The DNA for the CDR3 is TGTGCCAGCAGCTTAGGTCCAGCGGGATACAATGAGCAGTTCTTC. This codes for CASSLGPAGYNEQFF.

In the case of this clone: This may come from a read error, since a much larger clone is one base off. The chain carries TRBV27 and TRBJ2-5; possibly TRBD2 for D (5 bases). Trimming left V 6 bases short and J 5 bases short, with 13 bases between. CDR3 size: 13 residues. Germline lookup yields CDR1 MNHEY and CDR2 SMNVEV (reference sequence). The CDR3 is CASSFSGWETQYF. In nucleotides, the CDR3 is TGTGCCAGCAGCTTCTCGGGATGGGAGACCCAGTACTTC.

The genes are TRBV11-2 and TRBJ2-7, with 7 nucleotides matching TRBD2. J lost 2 bases, V lost 1 base, and 5 bases had no gene match. The CDR3 loop spans 15 amino acids. The germline gives CDR1 SGHAT, CDR2 FQNNGV. This CDR3 reads CASSLGASGTYEQYF. The CDR3, as DNA: TGTGCCAGCAGCTTAGGGGCTAGCGGTACCTACGAGCAGTACTTC. The full variable domain, its missing parts supplied by reference TRBV11-2 and TRBJ2-7, is EAGVAQSPRYKIIEKRQSVAFWCNPISGHATLYWYQQILGQGPKLLIQFQNNGVVDDSQLPKDRFSAERLKGVDSTLKIQPAKLEDSAVYLCASSLGASGTYEQYFGPGTRLTVT.

The chain combines TRBV5-1 with TRBJ2-1; TRBD2 is a possible D gene (5 bases). CDR3 length: 16 residues. The germline CDR1 and CDR2 sequences are SGHRS and YFSETQ. V was shortened by 5 bases and J by 5 bases, with 20 bases between the two germline ends. CDR3 nucleotide sequence: TGCGCCAGCAGGGGAGACCGCGGTAGTAGGGACAATGAGCAGTTCTTC. Its translation is CASRGDRGSRDNEQFF.

This chain connects TRBV27 to TRBJ1-5; 7 bases fit TRBD1. CDR3 length: 14 amino acids. Germline assignment: CDR1 MNHEY and CDR2 SMNVEV (reference sequence). V was pared by 6 bases and J by 2 bases, with 4 bases of the junction left unmatched. As DNA, the CDR3 is TGTGCCAGCAGACTCACAGGGGGCAATCAGCCCCAGCATTTT. As protein: CASRLTGGNQPQHF.

V and J are TRBV5-1 and TRBJ2-5, with D perhaps TRBD1 (6 bases). Deletions cut 4 bases from V and 2 bases from J, with 9 bases between. This CDR3 is built from 13 residues. Germline V lookup: CDR1 SGHRS, CDR2 YFSETQ. This chain's CDR3 is CASSRTDQETQYF. In nucleotides, the CDR3 is TGCGCCAGCAGCAGGACAGATCAAGAGACCCAGTACTTC.

In its sample, this clone was seen once. The chain carries TRBV7-2 and TRBJ1-1; perhaps TRBD1 as D (5 bases). The V end was cut by 5 bases, the J end by 4 bases, with 14 bases between. Germline assignment: CDR1 SGHTA and CDR2 FQGNSA. The CDR3 has 14 residues. The CDR3: CASSPGPHSTEAFF. The CDR3 bases are TGTGCCAGCAGCCCGGGGCCCCACAGCACTGAAGCTTTCTTT. Drawing the rest from reference TRBV7-2 and TRBJ1-1, the complete variable domain is GAGVSQSPSNKVTEKGKDVELRCDPISGHTALYWYRQSLGQGLEFLIYFQGNSAPDKSGLPSDRFSAERTGGSVSTLTIQRTQQEDSAVYLCASSPGPHSTEAFFGQGTRLTVV.

The rearrangement links TRBV7-2 to TRBJ2-5; D not resolved. Germline V gives CDR1 SGHTA, CDR2 FQGNSA. The length of the CDR3 is 13 residues. Trimming pared 2 bases from V and 5 bases from J, leaving 9 bases between. CDR3 protein: CASSLSPKETQYF. The CDR3 bases are TGTGCCAGCAGCTTAAGCCCTAAGGAGACCCAGTACTTC.

The chain carries TRBV30 and TRBJ1-1; TRBD1 matches at 7 bases. The CDR3 is 14 amino acids. V dropped 2 bases and J dropped 6; count of bases not matched to a gene: 9. The germline V gene encodes CDR1 GTSNPN and CDR2 SVGIG (reference sequence). CDR3 in DNA: TGTGCCTGGAGTAAACAGGGGCTGAGCGCTGAAGCTTTCTTT. Its protein product is CAWSKQGLSAEAFF.

The chain is built from TRBV4-3 and TRBJ2-1, with D hard to call. Deletions cut 0 bases from V and 0 bases from J, with 6 bases between. The CDR3 contains 15 residues. Germline CDR1 and CDR2: LGHNA and YSLEER. The CDR3 region has the DNA TGCGCCAGCAGCCAAGACGCGAGCTCCTACAATGAGCAGTTCTTC. It yields the protein CASSQDASSYNEQFF.

This chain connects TRBV11-3 to TRBJ2-7, with D perhaps matching TRBD1 (6 bases). V was clipped by 1 base and J by 3 bases, with 7 bases between them. The CDR3 is 13 amino acids. CDR1 SGHNT and CDR2 YENEEA come from the germline V gene. In nucleotides, the CDR3 is TGTGCCAGCAGCTTAGGACAGGACTACGAGCAGTACTTC. Its translation: CASSLGQDYEQYF.

V is TRBV30 and J is TRBJ2-1; 7 nucleotides line up with TRBD2. This CDR3 is built from 12 residues. Germline lookup yields CDR1 GTSNPN and CDR2 SVGIG (reference sequence). With V trimmed by 6 bases and J by 8 bases, 7 bases remained unmatched. This CDR3 is CACGGESDEQFF. The CDR3, as DNA: TGTGCCTGTGGGGGGGAGTCCGATGAGCAGTTCTTC.

The chain joins TRBV15 to TRBJ1-2; no clear D. The CDR3 is 12 residues long. Germline CDR1 LNHNV, CDR2 YYDKDF (reference sequence). Trimming removed 6 bases at V and 4 bases at J, with 9 bases between. The DNA of the CDR3 is TGTGCCACCAGTAACGACCGCTATGGCTACACCTTC. Amino acids: CATSNDRYGYTF.

This clone was seen a few times. The chain is built from TRBV10-2 and TRBJ1-1; 9 bases fit TRBD1. With V trimmed by 3 bases and J by 11 bases, 13 bases remained unmatched. There are 15 residues in the CDR3. Germline values: CDR1 WSHSY, CDR2 SAAADI. CDR3: CASSDHAGQGNGAFF. CDR3 bases: TGCGCCAGCAGTGACCACGCGGGACAGGGAAACGGCGCTTTCTTT.

This clone appeared a few times. The CDR3 nucleotides are TGCAGCGTTGAAGGGGACAGGGCCAACACAGATACGCAGTATTTT. This translates into CSVEGDRANTDTQYF. The chain recombines TRBV29-1 with TRBJ2-3, with 9 bases identical to TRBD1. The CDR3 has 15 amino acids. With V trimmed by 1 base and J by 2 bases, 4 bases remained unmatched. Germline CDR1 and CDR2: SQVTM and ANQGSEA.